Shown below are 3 T cell receptor gamma chains from a single sample sequenced in a study of γδ T cells in repeated Plasmodium falciparum infection. Flow sorting of PBMC yielded separate Vgamma9/Vdelta2+ and Vdelta2-negative gammadelta T cell populations for bulk repertoire analysis. TCRdb ran CATT on the multiplex PCR reads. The table includes approximately 30,000 gamma-chain clones, under 1.5% detected once. Sequenced sample: gamma-delta T cells from blood. The receptors originated from a pool of human donors (malaria-infected and uninfected, not separated).

For this clone: TCRdb lists the protein of a much larger clone for this DNA, which differs at residue 5, so this is likely a read error; the protein given here is translated from the DNA itself. The sample has other DNA sequences that encode this CDR3 too. This rearrangement joins TRGV9 to TRGJ1 or TRGJ2. TCRdb does not report a J gene; here it was assigned by matching the DNA to germline references. Unmatched junction bases numbered 10, after V lost 5 bases and J lost 6 bases. There are 13 residues in the CDR3. Germline assignment: CDR1 GITISATS and CDR2 ISYDGTV (reference sequence). The CDR3 loop is CALWGAPLYKKLF. The CDR3 nucleotides are TGTGCCTTGTGGGGGGCGCCCCTTTATAAGAAACTCTTT.

This clone was observed at least ten times. One base separates it from a far larger clone, so it is likely a read error. The same CDR3 is also encoded by other DNA sequences in this sample. The chain links TRGV9 to TRGJP. TCRdb offers no J gene call, so here the DNA was matched to germline to obtain one. The CDR3 has 16 residues. Germline assignment: CDR1 GITISATS and CDR2 ISYDGTV (reference sequence). CDR3 sequence (DNA): TGTGCCTTGTGGGCTCCTCAAGAGTTGGGCAAAAAGATCAAGGTATTT. It encodes CALWAPQELGKKIKVF.

This clone was picked up a small number of times. A far larger clone is one base from this, pointing to a likely read error. Within the sample, other DNA sequences also encode this same CDR3. The chain links TRGV2 to TRGJ1 or TRGJ2. TCRdb records no J gene; here it was assigned by comparing the DNA to germline. V lost 0 bases to trimming and J lost 11 bases; unmatched junction nucleotides: 13. Per the germline V gene, CDR1 is EGSNGY and CDR2 is YDSYNSKV. The CDR3 contains 14 residues. DNA for the CDR3: TGTGCCACCTGGGACGGGCCACAACATCGGGAGAAACTCTTT. It specifies CATWDGPQHREKLF.